This T cell receptor (beta chain) was sequenced during a study of cytotoxic CD8 clonotypes in ibrutinib-treated CLL. Sequenced by immunoSEQ multiplex PCR; TCRdb stores in-frame clones only, minus some. The sample comprises some 7,800 clones, under 85% of which are singletons, and about 3.7% rests with the top ten. V gave up 3 bases and J gave up 5 bases; unmatched junction bases: 4. Germline assignment: CDR1 SGHAT and CDR2 FQNNGV. This CDR3 has 14 residues. This specimen consisted of PBMCs, obtained before ibrutinib treatment. This TCR came from a human donor with chronic lymphocytic leukemia. The chain uses TRBV11-2 and TRBJ1-1; the match to TRBD1 covers 9 bases. CDR3 nucleotide sequence: TGTGCCAGCAGCTTGTTGACAGGGGGGACTGAAGCTTTCTTT. It specifies CASSLLTGGTEAFF.